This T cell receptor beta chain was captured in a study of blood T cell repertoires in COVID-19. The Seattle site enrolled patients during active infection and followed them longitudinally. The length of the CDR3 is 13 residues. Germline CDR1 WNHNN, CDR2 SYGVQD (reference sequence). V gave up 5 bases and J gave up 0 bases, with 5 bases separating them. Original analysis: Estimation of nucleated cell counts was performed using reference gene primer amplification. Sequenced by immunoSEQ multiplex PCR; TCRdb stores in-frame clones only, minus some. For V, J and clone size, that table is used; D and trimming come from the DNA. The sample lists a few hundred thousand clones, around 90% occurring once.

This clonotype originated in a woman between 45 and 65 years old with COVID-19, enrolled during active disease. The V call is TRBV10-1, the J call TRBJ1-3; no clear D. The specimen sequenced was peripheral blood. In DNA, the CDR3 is TGCGCCAGCAGTCAGAACTCTGGAAACACCATATATTTT. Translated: CASSQNSGNTIYF.